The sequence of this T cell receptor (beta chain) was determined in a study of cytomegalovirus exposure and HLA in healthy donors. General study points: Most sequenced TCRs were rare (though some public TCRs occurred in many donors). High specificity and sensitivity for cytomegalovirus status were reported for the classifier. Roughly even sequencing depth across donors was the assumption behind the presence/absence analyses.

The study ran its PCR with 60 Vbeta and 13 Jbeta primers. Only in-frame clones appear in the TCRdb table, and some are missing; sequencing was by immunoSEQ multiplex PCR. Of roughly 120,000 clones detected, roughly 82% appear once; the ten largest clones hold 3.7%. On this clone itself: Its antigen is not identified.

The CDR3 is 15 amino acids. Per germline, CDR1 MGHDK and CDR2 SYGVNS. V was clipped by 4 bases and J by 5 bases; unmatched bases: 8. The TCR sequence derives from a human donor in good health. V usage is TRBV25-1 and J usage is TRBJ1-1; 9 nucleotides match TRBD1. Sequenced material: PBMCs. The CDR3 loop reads CASSGTGGVFTEAFF. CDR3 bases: TGTGCCAGCAGTGGAACAGGGGGCGTCTTTACTGAAGCTTTCTTT.